These 16 T cell receptor beta chains share one sample of origin, sequenced in a study of shared clonotypes between healthy human individuals (dated by TCRdb to about 2020). Library construction relied on the immunoSEQ multiplex PCR assay. The immuneACCESS repertoire file appears here via TCRdb, limited to in-frame rearrangements. These files lack a portion of the clones; in checked studies, under half of the deficit traces to unresolved V genes, and the cause of the others is not known. The sample has approximately 1.9 million clones on record, just under 95% of them singletons. The leading ten clones occupy more than 1.5% of the sample. CD8 naive samples were obtained by positive selection for CCR7 among CD45RO-negative cells, yielding a CD45RA+CCR7+ population from which TemRA cells were excluded. The sample taken for sequencing was naive CD8+ T cells from PBMCs. The sample's cell subset or site label is to be understood as: CD45RA+CCR7+. These receptors were collected from a man between 18 and 35 years old in good health. Some clones in this sample may be carry-over from other donors' samples.

The count of this clone is one. CDR3 amino acids: CASSLFPDPVSSQYF. As DNA, the CDR3 is TGTGCCAGCAGTTTATTTCCCGACCCAGTAAGCTCGCAGTATTTT. The genes are TRBV27 and TRBJ2-3; no clear D gene. Trimming removed 1 base at V and 10 bases at J, with 18 bases between. Germline V CDR1 and CDR2: MNHEY, SMNVEV (reference sequence). This CDR3 spans 15 amino acids.

This clone was detected once. The chain uses TRBV28 and TRBJ1-4; possibly TRBD1 for D (5 bases). Deletions cut 3 bases from V and 6 bases from J, with 23 bases between. Germline V gene data show CDR1 as MDHEN and CDR2 as SYDVKM. The CDR3 is 18 residues long. CDR3 amino acids: CASSFSPGVLQLDEKLFF. CDR3 in DNA: TGTGCCAGCAGTTTTTCCCCGGGGGTACTGCAACTGGATGAAAAACTGTTTTTT.

Points on this clone: The same CDR3 is also encoded by other DNA sequences in this sample. The V and J genes are TRBV5-1 and TRBJ1-1; the match to TRBD1 covers 10 bases. After removal of 7 bases from V and 4 bases from J, the junction contained 7 bases not matched to a gene. The germline gives CDR1 SGHRS, CDR2 YFSETQ. The CDR3 consists of 14 residues. For the CDR3, the DNA is TGCGCCAGCTCCCTGACAGGGGGCGTCACTGAAGCTTTCTTT. Protein product: CASSLTGGVTEAFF.

The rearrangement joins TRBV13 to TRBJ2-1, with 7 bases aligning to TRBD1. Trimming took 4 bases from V and 5 from J; bases not matched to a gene: 2. The germline V gene encodes CDR1 PRHDT and CDR2 FYEKMQ (reference sequence). The length of the CDR3 is 13 residues. In DNA, the CDR3 is TGTGCCAGCAGCTACAGGGGAAACAATGAGCAGTTCTTC. This encodes CASSYRGNNEQFF.

This chain uses TRBV4-3 with TRBJ2-3; unclear D gene. The V end was cut by 1 base, the J end by 3 bases, with 14 bases between. Germline V gene sequence: CDR1 LGHNA, CDR2 YSLEER. The CDR3 consists of 16 residues. CDR3 sequence reads: CASSQGLAPPTDTQYF. The CDR3, as DNA: TGCGCCAGCAGCCAAGGGCTCGCGCCCCCTACAGATACGCAGTATTTT.

For this clone: This CDR3 is also generated by other DNA sequences in the sample. The J gene is TRBJ2-5, the V gene TRBV28; D is perhaps TRBD1 (5 bases). Trimming removed 3 bases from V and 4 bases from J, with 9 bases in between. The CDR3 loop spans 13 amino acids. CDR1 and CDR2 from the germline V gene are MDHEN and SYDVKM. The CDR3, as DNA: TGTGCCAGCAGTTTGGGGCAACGAGAGACCCAGTACTTC. Protein sequence: CASSLGQRETQYF. Supplemented by reference TRBV28 and TRBJ2-5, the full variable domain reads DVKVTQSSRYLVKRTGEKVFLECVQDMDHENMFWYRQDPGLGLRLIYFSYDVKMKEKGDIPEGYSVSREKKERFSLILESASTNQTSMYLCASSLGQRETQYFGPGTRLLVL.

The chain is built from TRBV21-1 and TRBJ1-1; the table's D gene call, TRBD1, was not cross checked with the DNA. TRBV21-1 is recorded as a pseudogene. The CDR3 covers 20 residues. Written as DNA, the CDR3 is TGTGCCAGCAGCAAAAGGGGGATTTACGGGCCGTTTCAAATGAACACTGAAGCTTTCTTT. Translated, it gives CASSKRGIYGPFQMNTEAFF.

The rearrangement links TRBV4-1 to TRBJ1-1; D may be TRBD1 (5 bases). Trimming took off 0 bases at V and 9 bases at J, with 20 bases between the two ends. The CDR3 has 16 amino acids. Germline V lookup: CDR1 MGHRA, CDR2 YSYEKL. The CDR3 nucleotides read TGCGCCAGCAGCCAAGAAAGGGACGGAATCCAGAAACAAGCTTTCTTT. Its translation is CASSQERDGIQKQAFF.

The chain joins TRBV6-5 to TRBJ1-4; D ambiguous. The CDR3 has 16 residues. Germline CDR1 reads MNHEY; CDR2 reads SVGAGI. V lost 0 bases and J 8 bases, leaving 16 bases between the germline ends. The CDR3 loop reads CASSYSGERRGEKLFF. As DNA, the CDR3 is TGTGCCAGCAGTTACTCCGGGGAGAGGCGTGGCGAAAAACTGTTTTTT.

The chain employs TRBV28 and TRBJ2-7; D unresolved. This CDR3 region has 16 residues. The V end lost 5 bases, the J end lost 0 bases, and 17 bases lay between the germline ends. CDR1 is MDHEN and CDR2 is SYDVKM in the germline V gene. The CDR3 DNA reads TGTGCCAGCAGTCAACCCCTATACCGGAGCTCCTACGAGCAGTACTTC. It translates to CASSQPLYRSSYEQYF.

V is TRBV27 and J is TRBJ2-7; D is unclear. The CDR3 is made up of 12 amino acids. Trimming removed 5 bases at V and 7 bases at J, with 12 bases between. CDR1 and CDR2 from the germline V gene are MNHEY and SMNVEV (reference sequence). This CDR3 is CASSAELGEQYF. CDR3 bases: TGTGCCAGCAGTGCCGAATTGGGGGAGCAGTACTTC.

The chain employs TRBV19 and TRBJ1-1; D is perhaps TRBD1 (5 bases). CDR3 size: 20 residues. The ends were cut back, 6 bases at V and 2 bases at J, with 31 bases in the middle. Germline loops: CDR1 LNHDA, CDR2 SQIVND (reference sequence). CDR3 region: CASSISASGEGWLVNTEAFF. The DNA of the CDR3 is TGTGCCAGTAGCATATCAGCCTCTGGAGAGGGGTGGTTAGTAAACACTGAAGCTTTCTTT.

The sample holds one count of this clone. V usage is TRBV19 and J usage is TRBJ2-1; the D is unclear. In germline, CDR1 is LNHDA, CDR2 SQIVND (reference sequence). Trimming pared 6 bases from V and 7 bases from J, leaving 10 bases between. The CDR3 loop spans 12 amino acids. Here the CDR3 DNA reads TGTGCCAGTAGACTGGGGTATAATGAGCAGTTCTTC. It is translated as CASRLGYNEQFF.

This chain joins TRBV27 and TRBJ1-2; 8 nucleotides match TRBD1. Germline V gene lookup returns CDR1 MNHEY and CDR2 SMNVEV (reference sequence). V was clipped by 2 bases and J by 5 bases; unmatched bases: 10. There are 16 residues in the CDR3. The DNA of the CDR3 is TGTGCCAGCAGTTTAGTCGGGACAGGCCTAACATATGGCTACACCTTC. Amino acids: CASSLVGTGLTYGYTF.

V gene TRBV28 combines with J gene TRBJ1-1; no reliable D call. The V and J ends lost 5 bases and 0 bases respectively, with 10 bases between them. The CDR3 consists of 14 residues. Germline V CDR1 and CDR2: MDHEN, SYDVKM. CDR3 nucleotide sequence: TGTGCCAGCAGTGCGGTACTGCTGAACACTGAAGCTTTCTTT. It encodes CASSAVLLNTEAFF.

About this clone itself: The sample contains more than one DNA sequence encoding this CDR3. The chain links TRBV9 to TRBJ2-3, with a possible D match to TRBD2 (6 bases). Germline V gene data show CDR1 as SGDLS and CDR2 as YYNGEE. There are 14 residues in the CDR3. Trimming left V 2 bases short and J 0 bases short, with 7 bases between. CDR3 DNA: TGTGCCAGCAGCGTTGGGAGGAGCACAGATACGCAGTATTTT. Its translation: CASSVGRSTDTQYF.